The 2 T cell receptor beta chains reported below all come from one sample, sequenced in a study of a mutant IDH1 vaccine in newly diagnosed glioma. Data came from immunoSEQ multiplex PCR; TCRdb stores just in-frame clones and leaves some out. The table shows 88,000 or so clones, with almost 85% occurring only once. Time point here: week 23, last vaccination. Every single dose of the vaccine, 300 ug of mutant IDH1 20-mer peptide, came with topical imiquimod. What these receptors recognize is not known. The sample here was PBMCs, taken from a glioma patient whose treatment included an IDH1 peptide vaccine. The receptor set was obtained from a man aged 25-45 years with glioma. Some clones in this sample may be carry-over from other donors' samples.

The chain joins TRBV7-2 to TRBJ1-2; 9 bases fit TRBD1. CDR1 is SGHTA, CDR2 FQGNSA, per germline. The CDR3 spans 16 residues. V shed 4 bases, J shed 4 bases, and the junction held 10 bases outside the gene matches. CDR3 coding DNA: TGTGCCAGCAGCTGGGGGCCGGGACAGGGAGTCTATGGCTACACCTTC. Its translation: CASSWGPGQGVYGYTF.

The gene calls are TRBV5-1 and TRBJ2-3; maybe TRBD1 (6 bases). Trimming removed 0 bases at V and 0 bases at J, with 14 bases between. The CDR3 has 17 residues. The germline gives CDR1 SGHRS, CDR2 YFSETQ. CDR3 coding DNA: TGCGCCAGCAGCTTGGACGGGACAAATCCTAGCACAGATACGCAGTATTTT. Protein sequence: CASSLDGTNPSTDTQYF. Together with reference TRBV5-1 and TRBJ2-3, the CDR3 gives the full variable domain: KAGVTQTPRYLIKTRGQQVTLSCSPISGHRSVSWYQQTPGQGLQFLFEYFSETQRNKGNFPGRFSGRQFSNSRSEMNVSTLELGDSALYLCASSLDGTNPSTDTQYFGPGTRLTVL.